These 7 T cell receptor beta chains share one sample of origin, sequenced in a study of response to subunit inactivated influenza vaccine. Via MiXCR, TCRdb re-called the RT-PCR reads, giving one row per CDR3 protein. The sample lists roughly 540,000 distinct CDR3 sequences, 20% to 25% occurring once. The sample also formed part of further work on T cells expressing NK-cell markers. That source adds: TCR beta cDNA was generated via 5'RACE template switching incorporating UMIs.

The sequenced sample was CD4+ T cells sorted from PBMCs, obtained 12 days after vaccination. Source of these receptors: a man in his forties or fifties who received an inactivated influenza vaccine.

This clonotype was detected a few times. The chain is built from TRBV4-3 and TRBJ2-1; D possibly uses TRBD1 or TRBD2 (5 bases each). CDR1 is LGHNA, CDR2 YSLEER, per germline. Between the trimmed V and J ends, which lost 2 bases and 5 bases, there was a span of 13 bases. The CDR3 totals 15 residues. DNA for the CDR3: TGCGCCAGCAGCCAATCCCGGGACCTCGACAATGAGCAGTTCTTC. Its protein is CASSQSRDLDNEQFF.

J is TRBJ2-5 and V is TRBV7-2, with 13 bases matching TRBD2. The CDR3 length is 16 residues. The J segment lost 5 bases and the V segment lost 0 bases, leaving 3 bases of the junction unmatched. Germline CDR1 reads SGHTA; CDR2 reads FQGNSA. The CDR3 DNA reads TGTGCCAGCAGCTTAGCACTAGCGGGGGGGCTTGAGACCCAGTACTTC. It codes for CASSLALAGGLETQYF.

The chain carries TRBV10-3 and TRBJ2-5; 9 nucleotides agree with TRBD1. The V gene's germline CDR1 is ENHRY and CDR2 SYGVKD. The ends lost 6 bases at V and 5 bases at J; junction bases unmatched: 7. This CDR3 has 14 amino acids. CDR3 region: CAIRAQGAEETQYF. The CDR3 nucleotides read TGTGCCATCAGGGCACAGGGGGCGGAGGAGACCCAGTACTTC.

This clonotype was observed a few times. CDR3 nucleotides: TGTGCCAGCAAAGACAGGGGGCACACTGAAGCTTTCTTT. This codes for CASKDRGHTEAFF. The V call is TRBV7-3, the J call TRBJ1-1, with 10 bases lining up with TRBD1. Per germline, CDR1 SGHTA and CDR2 FQGTGA. This CDR3 comprises 13 residues. With 7 bases clipped from V and 3 bases from J, the junction kept 2 bases outside the gene matches.

The rearrangement uses TRBV6-2 or TRBV6-3 and TRBJ2-2; D call uncertain. CDR1 MNHEY and CDR2 SVGEGT come from the germline V gene. V dropped 6 bases and J dropped 2 bases, with 13 bases sitting between them. The CDR3 spans 15 residues. CDR3 residues: CASRLRTTNTGELFF. CDR3 in DNA: TGTGCCAGCAGGTTAAGAACTACTAACACCGGGGAGCTGTTTTTT.

This clonotype was counted only a few times. The rearrangement joins TRBV20-1 to TRBJ1-4; no clear D. The CDR3 is 12 residues long. Germline V gene lookup returns CDR1 DFQATT and CDR2 SNEGSKA (reference sequence). Trimming took off 6 bases at V and 10 bases at J, with 15 bases between the two ends. In DNA form, the CDR3 reads TGCAGTGCCCTCGACCCAGGTGGAAAACTGTTTTTT. Protein sequence: CSALDPGGKLFF.

This clonotype turned up a few times. The chain combines TRBV20-1 with TRBJ2-4; D is possibly TRBD1 or TRBD2 (5 bases each). The CDR3 loop spans 15 amino acids. Deletions cut 3 bases from V and 0 bases from J, with 12 bases between. Germline V gene data show CDR1 as DFQATT and CDR2 as SNEGSKA (reference sequence). The CDR3 DNA follows: TGCAGTGCTAGTGACGGGGCTCTAGCCAAAAACATTCAGTACTTC. It translates to CSASDGALAKNIQYF.